The rows below give T cell receptor beta chains drawn from one sample of a study of T cell repertoires in aging, cancer and after chemotherapy. TCRdb re-called the multiplex PCR reads with MiXCR, one entry per CDR3 protein. Of 5,000 or so distinct CDR3 sequences listed, 20% to 30% are singletons. The sequencing input was blood. These receptors were taken from a human donor in good health. Each CDR3 is given with its conserved first and last residue. D genes are given only for firm matches. The size field is filled for only some rows; it gives once, few, many or a size class.

TRBJ2-5,-,TRBV20-1,few,TGCAGTGCTAGTTCCCGAGAGACCCAGTACTTC,CSASSRETQYF
TRBJ2-3,TRBD2,TRBV30,medium-sized,TGTGCCTGGAGCGGAGGACTAGCAGATACGCAGTATTTT,CAWSGGLADTQYF
TRBJ1-1,-,TRBV11-1,medium-sized,TGTGCCAGCACCTCCCCGGAGGGACAAAACACTGAAGCTTTCTTT,CASTSPEGQNTEAFF
TRBJ1-5,TRBD1,TRBV11-1,few,TGTGCCAGCAGCTTAGGCAGGGGGAACCATCAGCCCCAGCATTTT,CASSLGRGNHQPQHF
TRBJ1-2,-,TRBV27,medium-sized,TGTGCCAGCAGTCCTGGGATTTCCCCTAACTATGGCTACACCTTC,CASSPGISPNYGYTF
TRBJ2-1,-,TRBV10-1,few,TGCGCCAGCAGTGCTGGGAGGGGACAGGACTACAATGAGCAGTTCTTC,CASSAGRGQDYNEQFF
TRBJ2-7,TRBD1,TRBV24-1,few,TGTGCCACCAGTGATTCCGGGACAGGGAGCTACGAGCAGTACTTC,CATSDSGTGSYEQYF
TRBJ2-3,TRBD2,TRBV6-4,-,TGTGCCAGCAGCCCACTAGCGGCGGGGACAGATACGCAGTATTTT,CASSPLAAGTDTQYF
TRBJ2-1,TRBD1,TRBV6-2/TRBV6-3,medium-sized,TGTGCCAGCCGGGACAGAACTTACAATGAGCAGTTCTTC,CASRDRTYNEQFF
TRBJ1-6,-,TRBV12-3/TRBV12-4,once,TGTGCCAGCAGTCCCGCGGGGGCAACCTATAATTCACCCCTCCACTTT,CASSPAGATYNSPLHF
TRBJ2-7,-,TRBV27,medium-sized,TGTGCCAGCAGTCCCGCCGGACAGCTCTCCTACGAGCAGTACTTC,CASSPAGQLSYEQYF
TRBJ1-5,-,TRBV6-2/TRBV6-3,few,TGTGCCAGCAGTTACTGGGGGTTTCAGCCCCAGCATTTT,CASSYWGFQPQHF
TRBJ1-2,TRBD1,TRBV20-1,-,TGCAGTGCTAGATCGGGGACAGGAGGAGGCGGCTACACCTTC,CSARSGTGGGGYTF
TRBJ2-1,-,TRBV4-2,-,TGCGCCAGCAGCCAAGAGGATGCCCCCAGCAATGAGCAGTTCTTC,CASSQEDAPSNEQFF
TRBJ2-6,-,TRBV4-3,-,TGCGCCAGCAGCCTTACAGACAGCGCCTCTGGGGCCAACGTCCTGACTTTC,CASSLTDSASGANVLTF
TRBJ2-3,-,TRBV30,medium-sized,TGTGCCTGGCGTGCGGGACCTTTCGGGGATACGCAGTATTTT,CAWRAGPFGDTQYF
TRBJ2-7,-,TRBV20-1,few,TGCAGTGCTAGAGATCTAGCAGGCTCCTACGAGCAGTACTTC,CSARDLAGSYEQYF
TRBJ1-2,-,TRBV6-5,medium-sized,TGTGCCAGCAGTTCTGGTAACGACTATGGCTACACCTTC,CASSSGNDYGYTF
TRBJ2-5,TRBD2,TRBV5-1,once,TGCGCCAGCAGCCAAGGGACTAGCGGGAGTACGGAGACCCAGTACTTC,CASSQGTSGSTETQYF
TRBJ2-3,-,TRBV5-4,medium-sized,TGTGCCAGCAGCTTGGAGCGGGCATCCACAGATACGCAGTATTTT,CASSLERASTDTQYF
TRBJ2-2,-,TRBV6-5,medium-sized,TGTGCCAGCAGGGCGAACACCGGGGAGCTGTTTTTT,CASRANTGELFF
TRBJ2-3,TRBD2,TRBV12-3/TRBV12-4,-,TGTGCCAGCAGCTTACTAGCGGGGAGCACAGATACGCAGTATTTT,CASSLLAGSTDTQYF
TRBJ2-2,TRBD2,TRBV20-1,-,TGCAGTGCTTCCGGGACTAGCGGGACCTCGGTGGGGGAGCTGTTTTTT,CSASGTSGTSVGELFF
TRBJ2-5,-,TRBV27,medium-sized,TGTGCCAGCAGTTTAAGAGGGGGGCCCGGAGAGACCCAGTACTTC,CASSLRGGPGETQYF
TRBJ2-7,-,TRBV5-4,-,TGTGCCAGCAGCCGACAGCAAAGGTCTTCCTACGAGCAGTACTTC,CASSRQQRSSYEQYF
TRBJ2-5,-,TRBV7-6,medium-sized,TGTGCCAGCAGCCCACCCAGGGAGACCCAGTACTTC,CASSPPRETQYF
TRBJ1-1,-,TRBV6-4,-,TGTGCCAGCAGTGGTATCGCGAACACTGAAGCTTTCTTT,CASSGIANTEAFF
TRBJ1-4,-,TRBV7-9,-,TGTGCCAGCAGCCGCCAACCCGGGGCCCTTAATGAAAAACTGTTTTTT,CASSRQPGALNEKLFF
TRBJ2-3,TRBD2,TRBV10-3,few,TGTGCCATCAGTGAGTCGACTAGCGGGGGTAGCACAGATACGCAGTATTTT,CAISESTSGGSTDTQYF
TRBJ1-2,-,TRBV19,medium-sized,TGTGCCAGTAGTATTTTGCCCGCCAGAGGCTACACCTTC,CASSILPARGYTF
TRBJ1-2,TRBD1,TRBV6-2/TRBV6-3,-,TGTGCCAGCAGTTCCCTGGACAGGGAGGAAAAAGGCTACACCTTC,CASSSLDREEKGYTF
TRBJ2-5,TRBD2,TRBV7-2,few,TGTGCCAGCAGCCTAGGAGGCGGGAGGGGCAGGGAGACCCAGTACTTC,CASSLGGGRGRETQYF
TRBJ2-3,-,TRBV19,medium-sized,TGTGCCAGTAGTATAGAACTAGCCTCAGATACGCAGTATTTT,CASSIELASDTQYF
TRBJ1-1,-,TRBV6-5,-,TGTGCCAGCAGTTACGGCCAGTCTGAGACTGAAGCTTTCTTT,CASSYGQSETEAFF
TRBJ2-7,TRBD2,TRBV20-1,few,TGCAGTGCCATAACGGGGCGGGAGATAAGCGAGCAGTACTTC,CSAITGREISEQYF
TRBJ2-1,TRBD1,TRBV18,few,TGTGCCAGCTCACAAATAGGACAGGGTGAAAATGAGCAGTTCTTC,CASSQIGQGENEQFF
TRBJ2-3,TRBD1,TRBV7-9,-,TGTGCCAGCAGCTTTGACGCAGGGGGCCCGACAGATACGCAGTATTTT,CASSFDAGGPTDTQYF
TRBJ2-1,-,TRBV4-3,once,TGCGCCAGCAGCCAAGAAATTAGATCGGCAGTGAGCTCCTACAATGAGCAGTTCTTC,CASSQEIRSAVSSYNEQFF
TRBJ1-1,-,TRBV6-5,medium-sized,TGTGCCAGCAGTTCCTACAGGACGAACACTGAAGCTTTCTTT,CASSSYRTNTEAFF
TRBJ1-2,TRBD1,TRBV27,-,TGTGCCAGCAGTAAGGGGGACAGCGTCTATGGCTACACCTTC,CASSKGDSVYGYTF
TRBJ2-5,TRBD2,TRBV29-1,medium-sized,TGCAGCGGGGGGACTAGCGGGAACCAAGAGACCCAGTACTTC,CSGGTSGNQETQYF
TRBJ1-1,-,TRBV20-1,-,TGCAGTGCTAGAGCGGGACACCCGAACACTGAAGCTTTCTTT,CSARAGHPNTEAFF
TRBJ2-3,TRBD1,TRBV6-6,medium-sized,TGTGCCAGCAGTAACAGGGGTCGGCCCACAGATACGCAGTATTTT,CASSNRGRPTDTQYF
TRBJ2-1,-,TRBV20-1,few,TGCAGTGCAGAACTCGACCCCAATGAGCAGTTCTTC,CSAELDPNEQFF
TRBJ1-1,-,TRBV19,medium-sized,TGTGCCAGTACCACAGGGCGCCGCACTGAAGCTTTCTTT,CASTTGRRTEAFF
TRBJ2-3,-,TRBV19,medium-sized,TGTGCCAGTAGTATAGATCAGGAGACCCCTCCTAACACAGATACGCAGTATTTT,CASSIDQETPPNTDTQYF
TRBJ2-7,TRBD1,TRBV20-1,-,TGCAGTGCTAGAGATAGGGGGACAGGGTTCCACGAGCAGTACTTC,CSARDRGTGFHEQYF
TRBJ2-6,-,TRBV27,-,TGTGCCAGCAGTTCCGCCGGGGTCGAGACCCAGTACTTCCTGGGGGCCAACGTCCTGACTTTC,CASSSAGVETQYFLGANVLTF
TRBJ2-1,-,TRBV11-1,few,TGTGCCAGCAGCTTGGGAAGGAGGGACGATGAGCAGTTCTTC,CASSLGRRDDEQFF
TRBJ1-5,-,TRBV7-9,-,TGTGCCAGCAGCTTAGCGGCAACCGTGGGCAATCAGCCCCAGCATTTT,CASSLAATVGNQPQHF
TRBJ1-2,-,TRBV20-1,-,TGCAGTGCTAGAGATTTCGAGGCAGGCTCTAACTATGGCTACACCTTC,CSARDFEAGSNYGYTF